The present T cell receptor beta chain was sequenced within a study of control samples from healthy donors and cancer patients. The CDR3 loop spans 16 amino acids. The germline V gene has CDR1 SGHNT and CDR2 YYREEE (reference sequence). V shed 0 bases, J shed 2 bases, and the junction held 1 base outside the gene matches. TCRdb's copy holds only in-frame clones and misses some; the assay was immunoSEQ multiplex PCR. The sample has about 230,000 clones; about four fifths are singletons. Remarks on this clone: The same CDR3 is also encoded by other DNA sequences in this sample.

The receptor's source is a woman aged 55-70 years with lung cancer. The chain links TRBV5-4 to TRBJ2-7; TRBD2 aligns across 14 bases. Sequencing was carried out using PBMCs. The CDR3 loop is CASSLGGLAGAYEQYF. DNA of the CDR3: TGTGCCAGCAGCTTGGGGGGACTAGCGGGGGCCTACGAGCAGTACTTC.